This record covers a single T cell receptor (beta chain). This CDR3 spans 15 amino acids. J lost 8 bases, V lost 6 bases, and 12 bases had no gene match. The germline V gene has CDR1 MNHEY and CDR2 SMNVEV (reference sequence). This record belongs to a study of blood T cell repertoires in COVID-19. Study-level information: T cells, B-cell-depleted T cells, or PBMCs supplied cDNA or gDNA.

Generated by immunoSEQ multiplex PCR, the TCRdb table keeps only in-frame clones and is missing some. The data hold a few hundred thousand clones, with 87% observed a single time. V usage is TRBV27 and J usage is TRBJ1-2; 10 bases map to TRBD1. This sequence was found in a woman under 40 who had recovered from COVID-19. Sequencing used PBMCs or T cells enriched from blood (not recorded which). This CDR3 is CASSHDRGQVRGYTF. The DNA of the CDR3 is TGTGCCAGCAGCCACGACAGGGGGCAGGTGCGGGGCTACACCTTC.